This entry features one T cell receptor (beta chain) sequence. The antigen it binds to is not known. No per-base quality is available; no much larger clone lies one base away. The time point label corresponds to: baseline before first vaccination. Samples from vaccinated people were obtained from the UK trials COV001 and COV002, which included a single-blind randomized controlled phase 2/3 trial of AZD1222 (ChAdOx1 nCoV-19) in healthy adults. Trial participant PBMC samples were collected at day 0 and day 28 after the second dose for TCRbeta chain sequencing. These data come from a study of T cell responses to AZD1222 COVID-19 vaccine (dated by TCRdb to the early 2020s). For the study in its entirety: Because spike-specific TCR depth and breadth did not differ between the two schedules, AZD1222 recipients who got a second dose at roughly 4 weeks were pooled with those who got a second dose at roughly 12 weeks. TCR sequencing was performed for roughly 240 trial participants, of whom 200 to 210 were given two doses of AZD1222 and around 25 were given two doses of MenACWY control vaccine. Trial participants were enrolled by age into 18-55, 56-69 and 70-plus year subgroups, with around 150, 28 and 57 TCR-sequenced participants respectively. General findings and caveats noted by the study authors: The 56-69-year group was small, and its depth increase did not reach significance, likely because of low power. The vaccine-associated CD4 TCRs covered the entire spike protein, and the dominant responses fell in regions 160-218 and 743-854. Spike-specific TCR breadth and depth rose significantly after two AZD1222 doses compared with day 0 and with MenACWY recipients. Conclusions about previously exposed vaccinees are limited because only six or seven AZD1222 recipients were SARS-CoV-2 seropositive at baseline. Participants were mostly white British, with more females than males. The authors suggested clonal diversity may have been underestimated. Nearly half of unique spike-specific TCRs reportedly recognized epitopes outside regions mutated in the B.1.351 and B.1.1.7 variants. No day 14 peak-response samples were available, so repertoires were characterized only after the peak T cell response.

The CDR3 regions of human TCRbeta chains were analyzed by immunosequencing. The original methods were these. Repertoire TCRs were checked for matches against a reference library of SARS-CoV-2-specific TCRs that had been generated using the MIRA antigen-specificity platform. Breadth was defined as the fraction of unique TCRs that were SARS-CoV-2-associated, and depth was defined as the fraction of total T cells that were SARS-CoV-2-associated. Using the MIRA data, every spike-specific TCR was mapped to the spike region that the TCR reacted to and assigned to either a CD4 or a CD8 class. Log10-transformed breadth and depth values were compared by one-way ANOVA with Sidak's multiple comparisons tests. As stored in TCRdb, this immuneACCESS dataset retains in-frame rearrangements with V and J assigned. A fraction of the clones does not appear; measured against another copy, unresolved V genes explain less than half of the discrepancy, and the remainder lacks a known reason. D and trimming come from the DNA, and the V and J calls and clone size come from that table. Here the sample has approximately 110,000 clones; 84% occur a single time. The leading ten clones occupy roughly 9% of the sample.

The CDR3 holds 13 amino acids from the cysteine to the phenylalanine. Here the CDR3 DNA is all that survives: 39 bases in frame from base 1. A distance of 10 bases separates the germline ends of V and J, which lose 2 bases and 10 bases respectively. CDR1 and CDR2, per the germline V gene, are SGHRS and YFSETQ. The clonotype was recovered from an adult in good health. The input for sequencing was peripheral blood, taken on day 0 of AZD1222 vaccination. In this chain, TRBV5-1 is recombined with TRBJ1-6; TRBD1 is possibly the D segment (5 matching bases). The CDR3 region has the sequence CASSFQGRSPLHF. The DNA is as follows: TGCGCCAGCAGCTTCCAGGGCAGGTCACCCCTCCACTTT.